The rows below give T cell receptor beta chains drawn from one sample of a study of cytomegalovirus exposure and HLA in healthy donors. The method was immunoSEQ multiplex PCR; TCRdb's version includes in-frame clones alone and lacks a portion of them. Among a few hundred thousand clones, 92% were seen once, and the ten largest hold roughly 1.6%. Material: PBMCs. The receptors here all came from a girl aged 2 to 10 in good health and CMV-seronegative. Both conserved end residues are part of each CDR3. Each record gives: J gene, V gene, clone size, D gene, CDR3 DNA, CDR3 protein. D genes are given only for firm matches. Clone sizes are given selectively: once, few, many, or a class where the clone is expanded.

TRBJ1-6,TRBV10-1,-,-,TGCGCCAGCAGTGAGTCGGAGACGGTGGATTCACCCCTCCACTTT,CASSESETVDSPLHF
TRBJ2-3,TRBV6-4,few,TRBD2,TGTGCCAGCAGTGGTAGCGGGAGGGCCGCAGATACGCAGTATTTT,CASSGSGRAADTQYF
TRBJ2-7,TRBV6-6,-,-,TGTGCCAGCAGCCCCCGACTAGGGTTCGACGAGCAGTACTTC,CASSPRLGFDEQYF
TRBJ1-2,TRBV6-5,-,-,TGTGCCAGCAGTTACTCCGGCCCCGGGACAATTGGCTACACCTTC,CASSYSGPGTIGYTF
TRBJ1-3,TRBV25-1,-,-,TGTGCCAGCCGGGGAGGGGGGGCAAAAGGAAACACCATATATTTT,CASRGGGAKGNTIYF
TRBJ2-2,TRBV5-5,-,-,TGTGCCAGCAGCTCAGCCGGGGAGCTGTTTTTT,CASSSAGELFF
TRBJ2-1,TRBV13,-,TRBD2,TGTGCCAGCAGCTCTGTCGAGCGGGGGGGGTACAATGAGCAGTTCTTC,CASSSVERGGYNEQFF
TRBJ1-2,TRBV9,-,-,TGTGCCAGCAGCGGGGGTGGAGGATCACCCGGGGGCTACACCTTC,CASSGGGGSPGGYTF
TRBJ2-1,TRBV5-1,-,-,TGCGCCAGCAGCTTGGTAGCACAGGCAGAGGAGCAGTTCTTC,CASSLVAQAEEQFF
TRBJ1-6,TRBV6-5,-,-,TGTGCCAGCACGGGGGTTCAGCATTCACCCCTCCACTTT,CASTGVQHSPLHF
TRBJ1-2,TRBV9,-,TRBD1,TGTGCCAGCAGCGTAAGTGGGACAGGGAACTATGGCTACACCTTC,CASSVSGTGNYGYTF
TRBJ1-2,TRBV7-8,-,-,TGTGCCAGCAGCTTAGGAGGCCAAGGCTACACCTTC,CASSLGGQGYTF
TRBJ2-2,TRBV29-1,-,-,TGCAGCGTTGCCCCCCCAGGGATCACCGGGGAGCTGTTTTTT,CSVAPPGITGELFF
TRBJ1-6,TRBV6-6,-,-,TGTGCCAGCAGGCGTGGGGAGGACAATTCACCCCTCCACTTT,CASRRGEDNSPLHF
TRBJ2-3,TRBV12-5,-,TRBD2,TGTGCTAGTGGTTTGCGTGGGGGGGACACAGATACGCAGTATTTT,CASGLRGGDTDTQYF
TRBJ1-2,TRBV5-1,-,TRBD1,TGCGCCAGCAGCCCGCCGGGACAGGAAGGTATCCTGAACTATGGCTACACCTTC,CASSPPGQEGILNYGYTF
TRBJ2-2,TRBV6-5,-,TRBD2,TGTGCCAGCAGCTGGACTAGCGGTTACACCGGGGAGCTGTTTTTT,CASSWTSGYTGELFF
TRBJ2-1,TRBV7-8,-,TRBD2,TGTGCCAGCAGCTTAGAAGGAAGCGGGAGAACGAATGAGCAGTTCTTC,CASSLEGSGRTNEQFF
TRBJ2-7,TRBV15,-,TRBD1,TGTGCCACCAGAGCCGGGACAGACTCCTACGAGCAGTACTTC,CATRAGTDSYEQYF
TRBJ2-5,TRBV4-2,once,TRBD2,TGTGCCAGCAGCGAACTAGCGGGAGCCGTAGAGACCCAGTACTTC,CASSELAGAVETQYF
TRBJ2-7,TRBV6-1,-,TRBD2,TGTGCCAGCAGGGGGACTAGCGGCTCCTACGAGCAGTACTTC,CASRGTSGSYEQYF
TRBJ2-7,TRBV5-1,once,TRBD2,TGCGCCAGCAGCTCCGGACTAGAGCCCTACGAGCAGTACTTC,CASSSGLEPYEQYF
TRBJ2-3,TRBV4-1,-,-,TGCGCCAGCAGCTACCGGGAACAAACAGATACGCAGTATTTT,CASSYREQTDTQYF
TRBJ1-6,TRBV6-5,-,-,TGTGCCAGCCGATCCGGGACTGGGCGGCGGTCACCCCTCCACTTT,CASRSGTGRRSPLHF
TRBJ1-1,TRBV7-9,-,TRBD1,TGTGCCAGCAGCGTTATAGGGGGCGTGGGCACTGAAGCTTTCTTT,CASSVIGGVGTEAFF
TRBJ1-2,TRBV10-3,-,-,TGTGCCATCAGTGAGGACAACTTCAGCGGCTACACCTTC,CAISEDNFSGYTF
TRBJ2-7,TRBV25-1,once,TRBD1,TGTGCCAGCCTAGAAACCGGGACAGGGGCTCGCGAGCAGTACTTC,CASLETGTGAREQYF
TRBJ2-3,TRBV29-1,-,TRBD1,TGCAGCGTTACGCAGGGGACAGGGGGCGTCACAGATACGCAGTATTTT,CSVTQGTGGVTDTQYF
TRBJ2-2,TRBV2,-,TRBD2,TGTGCCAGCAGTGACGAGCGGGGGGTGGGCACCGGGGAGCTGTTTTTT,CASSDERGVGTGELFF
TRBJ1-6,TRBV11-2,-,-,TGTGCCAGCAGCTTCCTAAACAGGGTTGGGGGTTCACCCCTCCACTTT,CASSFLNRVGGSPLHF
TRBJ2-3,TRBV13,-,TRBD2,TGTGCCAGCAGCCCACTGGGGGAGCGGGGGGGCACAGATACGCAGTATTTT,CASSPLGERGGTDTQYF
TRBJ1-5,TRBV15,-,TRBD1,TGTGCCACCAGCGGTACCGGGACAGGGATAGGTCAGCCCCAGCATTTT,CATSGTGTGIGQPQHF
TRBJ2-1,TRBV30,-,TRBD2,TGTGCCTGGAGTGCCGGGACTAGCGGCAATGAGCAGTTCTTC,CAWSAGTSGNEQFF
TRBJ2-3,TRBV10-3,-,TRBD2,TGTGCCATCAGTGGCGGCGCGGGGGGCACAGATACGCAGTATTTT,CAISGGAGGTDTQYF
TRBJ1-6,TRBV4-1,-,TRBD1,TGCGCCAGCAGCCCGGACAGGGCAAGGTCACCCCTCCACTTT,CASSPDRARSPLHF
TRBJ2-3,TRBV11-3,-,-,TGTGCCAGCAGCTTATTCGGGACTAGCACAGATACGCAGTATTTT,CASSLFGTSTDTQYF
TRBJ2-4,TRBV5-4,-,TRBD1,TGTGCCAGCAGCCCTCCGACAGGGTCCAAAAACATTCAGTACTTC,CASSPPTGSKNIQYF
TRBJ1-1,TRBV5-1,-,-,TGCGCCAGCAGCCCACTTACAGGGAACACTGAAGCTTTCTTT,CASSPLTGNTEAFF
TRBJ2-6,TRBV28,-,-,TGTGCCAGCAGTCCCCCCCCGGGGGGCAGCTCTGGGGCCAACGTCCTGACTTTC,CASSPPPGGSSGANVLTF
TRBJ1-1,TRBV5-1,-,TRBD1,TGCGCCAGCCGCCCACAGGGGCTCTTGGGCACTGAAGCTTTCTTT,CASRPQGLLGTEAFF
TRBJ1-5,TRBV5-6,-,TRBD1,TGTGCCAGCAGCGAGGCGACCGGGACAGAGAATCAGCCCCAGCATTTT,CASSEATGTENQPQHF
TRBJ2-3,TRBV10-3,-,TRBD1,TGTGCCATCAGTGAGTCGGACAGGGGGGCCACAGATACGCAGTATTTT,CAISESDRGATDTQYF
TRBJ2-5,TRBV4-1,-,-,TGCGCCAGCAGCCCCTCCGGTGGTCTACCGGGGGAGCAGTACTTC,CASSPSGGLPGEQYF
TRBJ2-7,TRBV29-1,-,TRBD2,TGCAGCGTTGAAGACGGGAGGAACCCCTACGAGCAGTACTTC,CSVEDGRNPYEQYF
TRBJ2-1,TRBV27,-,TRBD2,TGTGCCAGCAGTTTAAGCGGGGGTTCCTACAATGAGCAGTTCTTC,CASSLSGGSYNEQFF
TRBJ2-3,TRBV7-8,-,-,TGTGCCAGCAGCTTAGGAGTCACAGGGCACACAGATACGCAGTATTTT,CASSLGVTGHTDTQYF